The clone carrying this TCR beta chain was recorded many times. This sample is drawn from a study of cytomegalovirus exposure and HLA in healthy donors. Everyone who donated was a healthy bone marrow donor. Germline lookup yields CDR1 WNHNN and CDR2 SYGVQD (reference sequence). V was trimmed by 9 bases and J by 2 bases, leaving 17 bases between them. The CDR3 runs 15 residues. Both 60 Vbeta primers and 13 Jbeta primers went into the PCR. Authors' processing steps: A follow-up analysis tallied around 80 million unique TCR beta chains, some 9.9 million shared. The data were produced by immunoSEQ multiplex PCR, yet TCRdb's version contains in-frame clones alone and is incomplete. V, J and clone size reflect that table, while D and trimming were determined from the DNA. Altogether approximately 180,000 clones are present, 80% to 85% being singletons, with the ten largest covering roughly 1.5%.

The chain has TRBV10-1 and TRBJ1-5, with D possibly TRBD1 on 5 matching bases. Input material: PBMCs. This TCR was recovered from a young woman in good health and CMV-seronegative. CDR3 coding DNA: TGCGCCAGACACAAAAGGGGCGCGGGCAATCAGCCCCAGCATTTT. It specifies CARHKRGAGNQPQHF.